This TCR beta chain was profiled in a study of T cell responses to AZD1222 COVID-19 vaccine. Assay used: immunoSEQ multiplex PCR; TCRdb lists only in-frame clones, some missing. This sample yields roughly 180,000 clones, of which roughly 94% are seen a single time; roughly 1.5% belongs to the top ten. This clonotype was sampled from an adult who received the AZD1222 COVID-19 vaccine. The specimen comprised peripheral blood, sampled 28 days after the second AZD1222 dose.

The CDR3 coding sequence is TGTGCCAGCAGTGCCTACGACAGGGGGTTCAGTGGCTACACCTTC. As protein: CASSAYDRGFSGYTF. The chain has TRBV25-1 and TRBJ1-2; 9 positions agree with TRBD1. CDR1 and CDR2 from the germline V gene are MGHDK and SYGVNS. With 4 bases clipped from V and 7 bases from J, the junction kept 10 bases outside the gene matches. This CDR3 region has 15 residues.